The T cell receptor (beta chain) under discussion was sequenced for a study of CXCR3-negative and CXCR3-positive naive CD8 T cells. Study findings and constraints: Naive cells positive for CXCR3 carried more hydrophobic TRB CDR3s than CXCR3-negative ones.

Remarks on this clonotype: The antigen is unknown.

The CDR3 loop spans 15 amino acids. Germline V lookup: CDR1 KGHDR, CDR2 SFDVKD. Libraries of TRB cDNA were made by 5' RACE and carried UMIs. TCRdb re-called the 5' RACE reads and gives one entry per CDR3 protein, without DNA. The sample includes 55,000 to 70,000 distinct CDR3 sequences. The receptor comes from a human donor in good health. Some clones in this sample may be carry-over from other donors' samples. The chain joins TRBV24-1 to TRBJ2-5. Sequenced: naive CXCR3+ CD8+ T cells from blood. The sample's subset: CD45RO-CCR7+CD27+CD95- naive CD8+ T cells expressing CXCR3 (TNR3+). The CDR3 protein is CATSEGIKFQETQYF.